This T cell receptor beta chain appears in the sequencing data of a study of T cell responses to AZD1222 COVID-19 vaccine. Notes on the study in general: Clonal diversity was possibly underestimated, and white British individuals and females predominated among donors.

CDR3 length: 11 residues. Per germline, CDR1 MRHNA and CDR2 SNTAGT. Here immunoSEQ multiplex PCR was the method, and the copy in TCRdb shows in-frame clones only, minus some. The sample contains some 130,000 clones, approximately 90% of which appear only once. About this clone: Its target is unknown.

The specimen comprised peripheral blood, sampled 28 days after the second AZD1222 dose. V usage is TRBV6-4 and J usage is TRBJ1-6; TRBD1 is a possible D gene (6 bases). The sequence came from an adult who received the AZD1222 COVID-19 vaccine. The CDR3 loop is CVQTGNSPLHF. The CDR3, as DNA: TGTGTTCAGACAGGAAATTCACCCCTCCACTTT.